This T cell receptor (beta chain) was sequenced for a study of metastatic and nonmetastatic thyroid tumors. No patient received treatment before thyroid surgery. MiXCR reprocessed the PCR reads for TCRdb. The sample includes 40,000 to 55,000 clones, about 15% of them seen just once. At least ten counts were recorded for this clone. V lost 5 bases to trimming and J lost 4 bases, with 9 bases between them. The CDR3 runs to 13 residues. The germline gives CDR1 SGHVS, CDR2 FNYEAQ. The material sequenced was blood. The chain combines TRBV7-6 with TRBJ2-1, with unresolved D. The TCR was taken from a female donor with papillary thyroid cancer or a benign thyroid nodule (not recorded which). Some clones in this sample may be carry-over from other donors' samples. The CDR3 DNA follows: TGTGCCAGCAGCCATAATCTATACAATGAGCAGTTCTTC. The encoded protein is CASSHNLYNEQFF.